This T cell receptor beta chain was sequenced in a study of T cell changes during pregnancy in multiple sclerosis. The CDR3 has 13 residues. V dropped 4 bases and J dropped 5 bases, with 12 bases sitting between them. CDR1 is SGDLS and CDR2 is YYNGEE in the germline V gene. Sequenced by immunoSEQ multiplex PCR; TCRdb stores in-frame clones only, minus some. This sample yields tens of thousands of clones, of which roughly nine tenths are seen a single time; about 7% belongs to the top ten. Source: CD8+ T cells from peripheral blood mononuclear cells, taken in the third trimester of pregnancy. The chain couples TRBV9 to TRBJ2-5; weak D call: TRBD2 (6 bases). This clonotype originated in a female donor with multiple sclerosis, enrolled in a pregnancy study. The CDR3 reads CASSTTRGETQYF. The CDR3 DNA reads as TGTGCCAGCAGCACGACTAGAGGGGAGACCCAGTACTTC. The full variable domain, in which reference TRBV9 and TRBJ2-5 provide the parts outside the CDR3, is DSGVTQTPKHLITATGQRVTLRCSPRSGDLSVYWYQQSLDQGLQFLIQYYNGEERAKGNILERFSAQQFPDLHSELNLSSLELGDSALYFCASSTTRGETQYFGPGTRLLVL.